These 22 T cell receptor beta chains came from one sample sequenced in a study of blood T cell repertoires in COVID-19 (TCRdb year 2020). To prepare the library, the immunoSEQ multiplex PCR assay was applied. What TCRdb holds here is the immuneACCESS table cut down to in-frame rearrangements. Part of the clones is not present; checked against another copy, under half of the missing clones reflect an unresolved V gene, and the others are unexplained. The sample table records about 170,000 clones; about 80% of these occur just once. Approximately 10% of the sample is taken by the ten largest. Specimen: peripheral blood. Source of these receptors: a man in his 70s with active or convalescent COVID-19.

The J gene is TRBJ2-3, the V gene TRBV27; D gene uncertain. The length of the CDR3 is 14 residues. Germline V gives CDR1 MNHEY, CDR2 SMNVEV (reference sequence). V dropped 6 bases and J dropped 2 bases, with 12 bases sitting between them. The CDR3 reads CASRSELTTDTQYF. CDR3 nucleotide sequence: TGTGCCAGCAGGTCGGAGCTTACCACAGATACGCAGTATTTT.

This clone occurred a few times. The rearrangement uses TRBV7-2 and TRBJ2-7; 10 bases match TRBD2. CDR1 SGHTA and CDR2 FQGNSA come from the germline V gene. Trimming at V came to 1 base and at J to 2 bases, leaving 2 bases not matched to a gene. CDR3 length equals 15 residues. Here the CDR3 reads CASSLGTSGPYEQYF. CDR3 in DNA: TGTGCCAGCAGCTTAGGGACTAGCGGACCCTACGAGCAGTACTTC.

This clone showed up just a few times. The chain has TRBV5-1 and TRBJ2-1; D is undetermined. The CDR3 spans 14 residues. The germline CDR1 and CDR2 sequences are SGHRS and YFSETQ. V was pared by 0 bases and J by 7 bases, with 11 bases between. CDR3 amino acids: CASSLDLRQNEQFF. CDR3 DNA: TGCGCCAGCAGCTTGGACCTCCGACAAAATGAGCAGTTCTTC. Drawing the rest from reference TRBV5-1 and TRBJ2-1, the complete variable domain is KAGVTQTPRYLIKTRGQQVTLSCSPISGHRSVSWYQQTPGQGLQFLFEYFSETQRNKGNFPGRFSGRQFSNSRSEMNVSTLELGDSALYLCASSLDLRQNEQFFGPGTRLTVL.

This clone was observed once. V usage is TRBV18 and J usage is TRBJ2-2; D is perhaps TRBD1 (5 bases). The CDR3 sequence is 15 residues long. The germline V and J ends were trimmed by 2 bases and 6 bases, with 13 bases remaining between them. Per germline, CDR1 KGHSH and CDR2 LQKENI. CDR3 sequence reads: CASSPEKGIAGELFF. The CDR3 DNA follows: TGTGCCAGCTCACCAGAAAAGGGGATCGCCGGGGAGCTGTTTTTT.

This clone was counted a single time. The V gene is TRBV27, the J gene TRBJ1-5; D is perhaps TRBD1 (6 bases). With 5 bases removed from V and 5 bases from J, the gap between germline ends came to 22 bases. The CDR3 length is 17 residues. CDR1 and CDR2 (germline): MNHEY, SMNVEV (reference sequence). CDR3 protein: CASSPEGRGALYQPQHF. CDR3 DNA: TGTGCCAGCAGTCCAGAGGGCCGGGGGGCCCTTTATCAGCCCCAGCATTTT.

The rearrangement joins TRBV19 to TRBJ2-7, with 9 bases matching TRBD1. This CDR3 has 16 amino acids. Looked up from germline, CDR1 is LNHDA and CDR2 is SQIVND (reference sequence). Trimming at V came to 1 base and at J to 5 bases, leaving 9 bases not matched to a gene. CDR3 residues: CASSIGYGTGNDEQYF. Written as DNA, the CDR3 is TGTGCCAGTAGTATAGGCTACGGGACAGGGAACGACGAGCAGTACTTC.

This chain joins TRBV7-2 and TRBJ2-1; TRBD1 is a possible D gene (6 bases). CDR1 is SGHTA and CDR2 is FQGNSA in the germline V gene. Trimming took 5 bases from V and 5 from J, leaving 13 bases between them. The CDR3 is 14 residues long. CDR3 coding DNA: TGTGCCAGCAGCCGTTCCACAGGGAACAATGAGCAGTTCTTC. Its protein is CASSRSTGNNEQFF.

This rearrangement joins TRBV7-3 to TRBJ2-7, with D tentatively TRBD2 (6 bases). Germline CDR1 reads SGHTA; CDR2 reads FQGTGA. Trimming removed 0 bases from V and 7 bases from J, with 16 bases in between. This CDR3 contains 15 residues. The CDR3 bases are TGTGCCAGCAGCTTAACGTTTGCGGGGTCTGGAGAGCAGTACTTC. This codes for CASSLTFAGSGEQYF.

V usage is TRBV27 and J usage is TRBJ2-7; no firm D call. The ends were cut back, 2 bases at V and 0 bases at J, with 11 bases in the middle. This CDR3 has 15 amino acids. CDR1 is MNHEY, CDR2 SMNVEV, per germline (reference sequence). This CDR3 reads CASSLGQAHSYEQYF. CDR3 sequence (DNA): TGTGCCAGCAGTTTAGGCCAGGCCCACTCCTACGAGCAGTACTTC.

The chain has TRBV28 and TRBJ1-3; TRBD1 agrees at 9 bases. The CDR3 is 15 amino acids. CDR1 is MDHEN, CDR2 SYDVKM, per germline. The V and J ends lost 6 bases and 8 bases, in that order; junction bases with no gene match: 11. CDR3 nucleotides: TGTGCCAGCAGCCCCTACAGGGGGCGCGCGGACACCATATATTTT. Translation: CASSPYRGRADTIYF. The full variable domain, its missing parts supplied by reference TRBV28 and TRBJ1-3, is DVKVTQSSRYLVKRTGEKVFLECVQDMDHENMFWYRQDPGLGLRLIYFSYDVKMKEKGDIPEGYSVSREKKERFSLILESASTNQTSMYLCASSPYRGRADTIYFGEGSWLTVV.

The chain recombines TRBV5-1 with TRBJ1-4; D is unclear. The V gene lost 0 bases and the J gene lost 0 bases, with 3 bases spanning the gap. Germline V gives CDR1 SGHRS, CDR2 YFSETQ. The CDR3 runs to 14 residues. The CDR3, as DNA: TGCGCCAGCAGCTTGGTAGCAACTAATGAAAAACTGTTTTTT. Protein: CASSLVATNEKLFF. Full variable domain (rest looked up from reference TRBV5-1 and TRBJ1-4): KAGVTQTPRYLIKTRGQQVTLSCSPISGHRSVSWYQQTPGQGLQFLFEYFSETQRNKGNFPGRFSGRQFSNSRSEMNVSTLELGDSALYLCASSLVATNEKLFFGSGTQLSVL.

The genes are TRBV7-8 and TRBJ2-7; 10 nucleotides align to TRBD2. CDR3 length: 15 residues. The V segment lost 2 bases and the J segment 4 bases; nucleotides outside the gene matches: 5. Looked up from germline, CDR1 is SGHVS and CDR2 is FQNEAQ. CDR3 loop: CASSLMSGGGYEQYF. The CDR3 nucleotides read TGTGCCAGCAGCTTAATGAGCGGGGGGGGTTACGAGCAGTACTTC.

The chain uses TRBV6-5 and TRBJ1-3; D might be TRBD1 (5 bases). This CDR3 contains 16 residues. CDR1 and CDR2 from the germline V gene are MNHEY and SVGAGI. V was cut by 0 bases and J by 0 bases, with 9 bases left in between. The CDR3 here is CASSYSRQSSGNTIYF. The DNA for the CDR3 is TGTGCCAGCAGTTACTCGAGACAGAGCTCTGGAAACACCATATATTTT.

For the CDR3, the DNA is TGTGCCAGCTCTACAGAGTCCCTAAGCAATCAGCCCCAGCATTTT. Amino acid sequence: CASSTESLSNQPQHF. The chain has TRBV2 and TRBJ1-5; D call uncertain. Germline V gene lookup returns CDR1 SNHLY and CDR2 FYNNEI. Between the trimmed V and J ends, which lost 8 bases and 1 base, there was a span of 15 bases. This CDR3 is built from 15 residues. Using reference TRBV2 and TRBJ1-5 for the parts outside the CDR3, the full variable domain is EPEVTQTPSHQVTQMGQEVILRCVPISNHLYFYWYRQILGQKVEFLVSFYNNEISEKSEIFDDQFSVERPDGSNFTLKIRSTKLEDSAMYFCASSTESLSNQPQHFGDGTRLSIL.

This chain joins TRBV5-4 and TRBJ2-7; 10 positions match TRBD1. V lost 0 bases, J lost 2 bases, and 11 bases stayed unmatched. Germline values: CDR1 SGHNT, CDR2 YYREEE (reference sequence). CDR3 size: 18 residues. DNA for the CDR3: TGTGCCAGCAGCTTGGCGCCACTTCGACAGGGGGCAACCTACGAGCAGTACTTC. The encoded protein is CASSLAPLRQGATYEQYF.

The table lists this clone with a count of one. V and J are TRBV19 and TRBJ2-7; 8 positions agree with TRBD1. Germline values: CDR1 LNHDA, CDR2 SQIVND (reference sequence). This CDR3 spans 14 amino acids. The V gene end was trimmed by 4 bases and the J gene end by 6 bases; junction bases not matched to a gene: 8. CDR3 sequence (DNA): TGTGCCAGTAGTACAACCTGGGACAGGAGCGAGCAGTACTTC. Protein: CASSTTWDRSEQYF.

This chain connects TRBV2 to TRBJ1-1; D possibly corresponds to TRBD1 (6 bases). The CDR3 is made up of 13 amino acids. V lost 2 bases and J 5 bases, leaving 9 bases between the germline ends. The germline V gene has CDR1 SNHLY and CDR2 FYNNEI. The CDR3 bases are TGTGCCAGCAGTGAAATAGGACAGACTGAAGCTTTCTTT. Amino acid sequence: CASSEIGQTEAFF.

The chain combines TRBV7-2 with TRBJ2-1, with 7 bases that match TRBD1. Germline V lookup: CDR1 SGHTA, CDR2 FQGNSA. The V gene end was trimmed by 7 bases and the J gene end by 1 base; junction bases not matched to a gene: 7. The CDR3 is made up of 15 amino acids. The CDR3 protein is CASTLPGQSYNEQFF. CDR3 sequence (DNA): TGTGCCAGCACCCTCCCGGGACAGTCCTACAATGAGCAGTTCTTC. Filled out from reference TRBV7-2 and TRBJ2-1, the complete variable domain reads GAGVSQSPSNKVTEKGKDVELRCDPISGHTALYWYRQSLGQGLEFLIYFQGNSAPDKSGLPSDRFSAERTGGSVSTLTIQRTQQEDSAVYLCASTLPGQSYNEQFFGPGTRLTVL.

The rearrangement links TRBV27 to TRBJ2-2; D might be TRBD1 (6 bases). The germline V gene has CDR1 MNHEY and CDR2 SMNVEV (reference sequence). The CDR3 is made up of 15 amino acids. Deletions cut 2 bases from V and 6 bases from J, with 13 bases between. The CDR3 region has the DNA TGTGCCAGCAGTTTAACAGGGAATGGCGCCGGGGAGCTGTTTTTT. It specifies CASSLTGNGAGELFF.

The rearrangement uses TRBV29-1 and TRBJ2-2, with D unresolved. The germline V and J ends were trimmed by 4 bases and 3 bases, with 12 bases remaining between them. Germline loops: CDR1 SQVTM, CDR2 ANQGSEA. This CDR3 contains 14 residues. CDR3 sequence: CSVAPSTYTGELFF. In DNA, the CDR3 is TGCAGCGTTGCCCCGAGCACCTACACCGGGGAGCTGTTTTTT.

The J gene is TRBJ1-1, the V gene TRBV20-1, with TRBD1 as a possible D gene (6 bases). V was pared by 3 bases and J by 1 base, with 12 bases between. Germline V gene lookup returns CDR1 DFQATT and CDR2 SNEGSKA (reference sequence). The CDR3 loop spans 14 amino acids. The CDR3 protein is CSASLGTPNTEAFF. CDR3 nucleotide sequence: TGCAGTGCTAGTCTCGGGACACCGAACACTGAAGCTTTCTTT.

The rearrangement uses TRBV6-5 and TRBJ2-7, with 7 nucleotides matching TRBD1. The V and J ends lost 7 bases and 6 bases, in that order; junction bases with no gene match: 12. Germline V gene sequence: CDR1 MNHEY, CDR2 SVGAGI. The CDR3 spans 14 residues. The CDR3 region has the DNA TGTGCCAGCACCCCCGCAGGGGGTCCCTTCGAGCAGTACTTC. It specifies CASTPAGGPFEQYF.